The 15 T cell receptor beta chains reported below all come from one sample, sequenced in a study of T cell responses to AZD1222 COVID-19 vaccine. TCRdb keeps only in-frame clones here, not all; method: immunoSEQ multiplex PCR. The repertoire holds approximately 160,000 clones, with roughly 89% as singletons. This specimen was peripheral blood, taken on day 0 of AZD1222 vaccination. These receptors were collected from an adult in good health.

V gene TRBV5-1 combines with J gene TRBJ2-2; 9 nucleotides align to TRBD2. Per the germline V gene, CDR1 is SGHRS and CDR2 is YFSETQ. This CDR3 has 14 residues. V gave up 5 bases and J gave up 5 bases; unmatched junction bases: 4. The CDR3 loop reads CASRISGSTGELFF. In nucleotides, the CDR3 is TGCGCCAGCAGGATTAGCGGGAGTACCGGGGAGCTGTTTTTT. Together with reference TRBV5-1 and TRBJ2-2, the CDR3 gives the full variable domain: KAGVTQTPRYLIKTRGQQVTLSCSPISGHRSVSWYQQTPGQGLQFLFEYFSETQRNKGNFPGRFSGRQFSNSRSEMNVSTLELGDSALYLCASRISGSTGELFFGEGSRLTVL.

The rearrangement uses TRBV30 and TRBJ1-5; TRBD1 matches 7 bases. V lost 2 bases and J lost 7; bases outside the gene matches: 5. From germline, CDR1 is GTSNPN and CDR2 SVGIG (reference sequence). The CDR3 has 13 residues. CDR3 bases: TGTGCCTGGAGTCCAACAGGGGACCAGCCCCAGCATTTT. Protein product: CAWSPTGDQPQHF.

CDR3 in DNA: TGCGCCAGCAGCCAAGGGTGGGGAACTAGCGGATATTACAATGAGCAGTTCTTC. This encodes CASSQGWGTSGYYNEQFF. J is TRBJ2-1 and V is TRBV4-3; 8 positions match TRBD2. The CDR3 loop spans 18 amino acids. CDR1 and CDR2 (germline): LGHNA, YSLEER. Trimming at V came to 1 base and at J to 4 bases, leaving 12 bases not matched to a gene.

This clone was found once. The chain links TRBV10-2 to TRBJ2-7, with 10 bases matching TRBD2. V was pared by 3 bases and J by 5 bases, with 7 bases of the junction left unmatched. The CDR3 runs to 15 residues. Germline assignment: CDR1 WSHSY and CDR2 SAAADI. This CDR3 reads CASSDLAGASNEQYF. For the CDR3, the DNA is TGCGCCAGCAGTGACCTAGCGGGAGCATCCAACGAGCAGTACTTC.

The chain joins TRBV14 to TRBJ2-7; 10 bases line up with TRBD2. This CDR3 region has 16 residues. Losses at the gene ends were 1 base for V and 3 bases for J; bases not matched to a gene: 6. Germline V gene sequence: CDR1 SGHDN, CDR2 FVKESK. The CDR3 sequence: CASSQVRASGSYEQYF. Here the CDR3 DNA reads TGTGCCAGCAGCCAAGTAAGAGCTAGCGGGAGCTACGAGCAGTACTTC.

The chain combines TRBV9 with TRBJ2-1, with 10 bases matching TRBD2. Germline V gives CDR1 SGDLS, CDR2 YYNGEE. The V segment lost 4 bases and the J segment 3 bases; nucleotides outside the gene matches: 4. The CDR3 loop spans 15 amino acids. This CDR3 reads CASSPSSGSYNEQFF. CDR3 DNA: TGTGCCAGCAGCCCTTCTAGCGGGAGCTACAATGAGCAGTTCTTC.

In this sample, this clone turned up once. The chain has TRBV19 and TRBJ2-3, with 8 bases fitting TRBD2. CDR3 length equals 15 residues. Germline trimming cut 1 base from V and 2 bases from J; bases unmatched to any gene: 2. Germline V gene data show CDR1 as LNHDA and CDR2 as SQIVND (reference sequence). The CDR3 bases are TGTGCCAGTAGTATAGTAGCGGGAATCACAGATACGCAGTATTTT. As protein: CASSIVAGITDTQYF. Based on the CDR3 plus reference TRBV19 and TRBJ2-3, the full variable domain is DGGITQSPKYLFRKEGQNVTLSCEQNLNHDAMYWYRQDPGQGLRLIYYSQIVNDFQKGDIAEGYSVSREKKESFPLTVTSAQKNPTAFYLCASSIVAGITDTQYFGPGTRLTVL.

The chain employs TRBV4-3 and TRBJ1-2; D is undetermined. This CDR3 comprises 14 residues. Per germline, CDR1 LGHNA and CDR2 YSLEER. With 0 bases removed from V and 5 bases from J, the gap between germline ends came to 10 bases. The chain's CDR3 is CASSQESGGYGYTF. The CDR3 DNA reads TGCGCCAGCAGCCAAGAATCCGGAGGATATGGCTACACCTTC.

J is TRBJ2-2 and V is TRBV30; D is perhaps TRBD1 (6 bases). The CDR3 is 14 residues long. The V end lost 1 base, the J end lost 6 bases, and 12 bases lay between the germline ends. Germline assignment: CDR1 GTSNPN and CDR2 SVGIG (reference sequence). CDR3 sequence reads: CAWSAEQGPGELFF. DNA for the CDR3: TGTGCCTGGAGTGCTGAACAGGGTCCCGGGGAGCTGTTTTTT.

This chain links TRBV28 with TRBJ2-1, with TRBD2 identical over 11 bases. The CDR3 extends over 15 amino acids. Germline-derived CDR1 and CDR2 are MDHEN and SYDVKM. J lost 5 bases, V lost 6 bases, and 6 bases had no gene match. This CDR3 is CASRGGTSGNNEQFF. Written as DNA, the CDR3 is TGTGCCAGCAGGGGCGGGACTAGCGGAAACAATGAGCAGTTCTTC.

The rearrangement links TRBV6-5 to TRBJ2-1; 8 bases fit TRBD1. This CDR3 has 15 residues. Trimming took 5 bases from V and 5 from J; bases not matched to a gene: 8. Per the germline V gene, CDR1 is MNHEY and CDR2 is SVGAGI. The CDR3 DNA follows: TGTGCCAGCAGTCGAGGGACAGGTGGCCACAATGAGCAGTTCTTC. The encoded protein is CASSRGTGGHNEQFF.

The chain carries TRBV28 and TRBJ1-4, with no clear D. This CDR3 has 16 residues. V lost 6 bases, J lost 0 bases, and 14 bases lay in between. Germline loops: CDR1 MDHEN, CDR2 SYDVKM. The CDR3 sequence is CASSAPRSATNEKLFF. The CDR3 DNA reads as TGTGCCAGCAGCGCCCCCAGATCAGCAACTAATGAAAAACTGTTTTTT.

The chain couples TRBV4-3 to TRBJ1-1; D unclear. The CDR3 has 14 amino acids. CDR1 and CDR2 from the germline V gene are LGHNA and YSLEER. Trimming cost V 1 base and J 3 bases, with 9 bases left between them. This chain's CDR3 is CASSQAFEDTEAFF. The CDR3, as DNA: TGCGCCAGCAGCCAAGCTTTCGAGGACACTGAAGCTTTCTTT.

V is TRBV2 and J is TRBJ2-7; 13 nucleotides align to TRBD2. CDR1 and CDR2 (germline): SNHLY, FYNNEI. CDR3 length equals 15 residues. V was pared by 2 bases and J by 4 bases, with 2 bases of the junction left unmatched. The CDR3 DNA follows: TGTGCCAGCAGTGAATTGACTAGCGGGAGGTACGAGCAGTACTTC. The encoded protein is CASSELTSGRYEQYF.

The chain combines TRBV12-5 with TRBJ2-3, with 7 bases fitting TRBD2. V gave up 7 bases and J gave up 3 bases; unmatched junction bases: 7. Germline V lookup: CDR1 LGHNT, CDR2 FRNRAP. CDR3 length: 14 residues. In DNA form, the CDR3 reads TGTGCTAGTGCCTGGGGAGGGGCAACAGATACGCAGTATTTT. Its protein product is CASAWGGATDTQYF.